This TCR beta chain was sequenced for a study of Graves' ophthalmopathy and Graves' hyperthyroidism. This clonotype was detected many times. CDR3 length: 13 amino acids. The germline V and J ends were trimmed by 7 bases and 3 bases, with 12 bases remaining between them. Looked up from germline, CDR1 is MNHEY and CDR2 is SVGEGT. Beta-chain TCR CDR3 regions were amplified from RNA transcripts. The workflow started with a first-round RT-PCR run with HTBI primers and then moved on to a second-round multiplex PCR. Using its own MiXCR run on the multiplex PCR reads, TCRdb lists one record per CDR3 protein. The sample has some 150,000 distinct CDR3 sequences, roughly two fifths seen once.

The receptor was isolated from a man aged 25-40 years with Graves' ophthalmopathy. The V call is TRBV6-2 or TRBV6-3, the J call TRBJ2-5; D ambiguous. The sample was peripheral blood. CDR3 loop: CASTKRSEETQYF. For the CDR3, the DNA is TGTGCCAGCACCAAACGGAGCGAAGAGACCCAGTACTTC.